The 28 T cell receptor beta chains below come from one sample, sequenced in a study of shared clonotypes between healthy human individuals. The method was immunoSEQ multiplex PCR; TCRdb's version includes in-frame clones alone and lacks a portion of them. The table has some 2,100,000 clones, about 93% seen once; the top ten hold 1.7%. Terminally differentiated effector memory CD45RA+ cells were left out of the naive CD8 fraction, which was CD45RO-negative and positively selected for CCR7. The source material was naive CD8+ T cells from PBMCs. These receptors were obtained from a man aged 18-30 years in good health. Some clones in this sample may be carry-over from other donors' samples.

The rearrangement links TRBV29-1 to TRBJ1-2, with 7 bases aligning to TRBD1. Germline loops: CDR1 SQVTM, CDR2 ANQGSEA. The CDR3 runs to 14 residues. After removal of 5 bases from V and 4 bases from J, the junction contained 10 bases not matched to a gene. CDR3 amino acids: CSVKTTRDSYGYTF. CDR3 DNA sequence: TGCAGCGTTAAGACGACTCGGGACAGCTATGGCTACACCTTC.

This clone was detected a few times. This sequence joins TRBV19 and TRBJ1-2; D ambiguous. Trimming shortened V by 8 bases and J by 2 bases, and 9 bases separated the two germline ends. Germline V CDR1 and CDR2: LNHDA, SQIVND (reference sequence). This CDR3 contains 12 residues. The chain's CDR3 is CASDSGNYGYTF. CDR3 in DNA: TGTGCCAGTGATTCGGGGAACTATGGCTACACCTTC.

The rearrangement joins TRBV11-2 to TRBJ1-1; unclear D gene. Germline V gene data show CDR1 as SGHAT and CDR2 as FQNNGV. V was clipped by 5 bases and J by 1 base, with 8 bases between them. The CDR3 totals 13 residues. CDR3 sequence: CASSLSRNTEAFF. CDR3 coding DNA: TGTGCCAGCAGCCTGTCCCGGAACACTGAAGCTTTCTTT.

This chain's CDR3 is CASSLVATWGTEAFF. DNA of the CDR3: TGTGCCAGCAGCTTAGTGGCCACCTGGGGCACTGAAGCTTTCTTT. The chain recombines TRBV11-2 with TRBJ1-1, with D unclear. The CDR3 consists of 15 residues. Germline CDR1 is SGHAT and CDR2 is FQNNGV. Trimming left V 1 base short and J 4 bases short, with 13 bases between.

The chain uses TRBV27 and TRBJ2-7; 8 bases agree with TRBD2. Per germline, CDR1 MNHEY and CDR2 SMNVEV (reference sequence). The CDR3 totals 16 residues. V trimming: 5 bases; J trimming: 2 bases; junction bases outside the gene matches: 11. CDR3 nucleotide sequence: TGTGCCAGCAGTGGAACGACTAGCGATTATACCTACGAGCAGTACTTC. This translates into CASSGTTSDYTYEQYF.

The chain joins TRBV29-1 to TRBJ1-2; D is perhaps TRBD1 (6 bases). The CDR3 has 14 amino acids. V lost 6 bases, J lost 3 bases, and 17 bases lay in between. The germline V gene has CDR1 SQVTM and CDR2 ANQGSEA. The CDR3, as DNA: TGCAGCGTCCCCAGGACAGAGTCTTACTATGGCTACACCTTC. It is translated as CSVPRTESYYGYTF.

The chain links TRBV7-9 to TRBJ2-5; D gene unclear. This CDR3 region has 14 residues. Germline CDR1 reads SEHNR; CDR2 reads FQNEAQ (reference sequence). V was shortened by 2 bases and J by 0 bases, with 7 bases between the two germline ends. The CDR3 coding sequence is TGTGCCAGCAGCTTACCACCCCACCAAGAGACCCAGTACTTC. Protein: CASSLPPHQETQYF.

The chain employs TRBV28 and TRBJ1-2; possible D gene TRBD1, 5 bases. V lost 3 bases and J 4 bases, leaving 15 bases between the germline ends. The V gene's germline CDR1 is MDHEN and CDR2 SYDVKM. The CDR3 is 15 amino acids. The CDR3 sequence is CASSFVLQGIYGYTF. In DNA form, the CDR3 reads TGTGCCAGCAGTTTCGTGCTTCAGGGAATCTATGGCTACACCTTC.

This rearrangement joins TRBV18 to TRBJ2-7, with D unclear. The CDR3 has 12 amino acids. From germline, CDR1 is KGHSH and CDR2 LQKENI. V was clipped by 1 base and J by 3 bases, with 4 bases between them. CDR3 region: CASSPRLYEQYF. DNA of the CDR3: TGTGCCAGCTCACCACGTCTCTACGAGCAGTACTTC.

V and J are TRBV7-9 and TRBJ2-7; 7 bases agree with TRBD1. The CDR3 loop spans 15 amino acids. J was trimmed by 1 base and V by 5 bases; bases with no gene match: 8. Per the germline V gene, CDR1 is SEHNR and CDR2 is FQNEAQ (reference sequence). DNA for the CDR3: TGTGCCAGCAGCGCCACACCGACAGGGTCCTACGAGCAGTACTTC. It encodes CASSATPTGSYEQYF.

The chain recombines TRBV27 with TRBJ1-1, with a tentative D call TRBD1 (6 bases). V lost 6 bases and J lost 3, with 11 bases in between. This CDR3 comprises 13 residues. Germline loops: CDR1 MNHEY, CDR2 SMNVEV (reference sequence). The chain's CDR3 is CASRAGAYTEAFF. Written as DNA, the CDR3 is TGTGCCAGCAGGGCAGGGGCTTACACTGAAGCTTTCTTT.

This clone was seen a single time. This chain uses TRBV11-2 with TRBJ2-5; D unclear. The V gene's germline CDR1 is SGHAT and CDR2 FQNNGV. The CDR3 contains 15 residues. Trimming took off 4 bases at V and 1 base at J, with 13 bases between the two ends. The DNA for the CDR3 is TGTGCCAGCAGCTCCCCGTGGCTAGTCCAAGAGACCCAGTACTTC. This gives the protein CASSSPWLVQETQYF.

The V and J genes are TRBV29-1 and TRBJ2-2; D gene unclear. The germline CDR1 and CDR2 sequences are SQVTM and ANQGSEA. V lost 7 bases and J lost 4, with 7 bases in between. This CDR3 is built from 11 residues. This CDR3 reads CSAYSTGELFF. In DNA form, the CDR3 reads TGCAGCGCCTATAGCACCGGGGAGCTGTTTTTT.

The chain links TRBV13 to TRBJ2-1; 8 positions agree with TRBD1. Germline V CDR1 and CDR2: PRHDT, FYEKMQ (reference sequence). Germline trimming cut 5 bases from V and 8 bases from J; bases unmatched to any gene: 8. This CDR3 has 14 residues. CDR3 nucleotides: TGTGCCAGCAGCGCGGACAGGGTCCTCCATGAGCAGTTCTTC. Translated, it gives CASSADRVLHEQFF.

The chain uses TRBV7-8 and TRBJ1-5; D is unresolved. Trimming pared 2 bases from V and 3 bases from J, leaving 11 bases between. CDR1 and CDR2 (germline): SGHVS, FQNEAQ. This CDR3 has 15 amino acids. The CDR3 region has the DNA TGTGCCAGCAGCTTATTACAACGGTCCAATCAGCCCCAGCATTTT. Translation gives CASSLLQRSNQPQHF.

This rearrangement joins TRBV5-1 to TRBJ1-2; 7 bases line up with TRBD1. V was clipped by 0 bases and J by 0 bases; unmatched bases: 5. Germline V gene data show CDR1 as SGHRS and CDR2 as YFSETQ. The CDR3 runs 16 residues. CDR3 coding DNA: TGCGCCAGCAGCTTGGGTGGGACAGACGCTAACTATGGCTACACCTTC. Translated, it gives CASSLGGTDANYGYTF.

The rearrangement links TRBV6-4 to TRBJ1-1; no reliable D call. Trimming removed 4 bases from V and 1 base from J, with 10 bases in between. The CDR3 is made up of 14 amino acids. Germline CDR1 MRHNA, CDR2 SNTAGT. CDR3 nucleotide sequence: TGTGCCAGCAGTGTAACCGCAGGGAACACTGAAGCTTTCTTT. Translating it yields CASSVTAGNTEAFF.

V and J are TRBV27 and TRBJ2-1; a possible D gene is TRBD1 (7 bases). This CDR3 has 15 residues. Looked up from germline, CDR1 is MNHEY and CDR2 is SMNVEV (reference sequence). Trimming took off 4 bases at V and 3 bases at J, with 13 bases between the two ends. Written as DNA, the CDR3 is TGTGCCAGCAGTTCCCAGGGGGGTAACTACAATGAGCAGTTCTTC. It yields the protein CASSSQGGNYNEQFF.

This clone came up once. This chain links TRBV27 with TRBJ1-2; no clear D gene. Per germline, CDR1 MNHEY and CDR2 SMNVEV (reference sequence). The CDR3 extends over 12 amino acids. The ends were cut back, 5 bases at V and 5 bases at J, with 9 bases in the middle. The DNA for the CDR3 is TGTGCCAGCAGTACGTGGGGATATGGCTACACCTTC. It encodes CASSTWGYGYTF.

The CDR3, as DNA: TGCGCCAGCAGCCCGACAGGGGTAAACACTGAAGCTTTCTTT. This gives the protein CASSPTGVNTEAFF. V is TRBV5-1 and J is TRBJ1-1, with 8 bases matching TRBD1. The germline CDR1 and CDR2 sequences are SGHRS and YFSETQ. The V and J ends lost 4 bases and 2 bases, in that order; junction bases with no gene match: 4. The CDR3 has 14 residues. Filled out from reference TRBV5-1 and TRBJ1-1, the complete variable domain reads KAGVTQTPRYLIKTRGQQVTLSCSPISGHRSVSWYQQTPGQGLQFLFEYFSETQRNKGNFPGRFSGRQFSNSRSEMNVSTLELGDSALYLCASSPTGVNTEAFFGQGTRLTVV.

The chain couples TRBV30 to TRBJ1-1; tentative D call: TRBD1 (5 bases). This CDR3 region has 10 residues. Trimming shortened V by 7 bases and J by 8 bases, and 11 bases separated the two germline ends. Germline V CDR1 and CDR2: GTSNPN, SVGIG (reference sequence). The chain's CDR3 is CASRAGEAFF. The DNA for the CDR3 is TGTGCCTCCAGGGCCGGGGAAGCTTTCTTT.

The CDR3 sequence: CASSVDTSGNTIYF. For the CDR3, the DNA is TGTGCCAGCAGCGTAGACACCTCTGGAAACACCATATATTTT. The chain carries TRBV9 and TRBJ1-3; D unclear. The CDR3 spans 14 residues. Trimming stripped 0 bases from V and 0 bases from J, with 4 bases between. The germline V gene has CDR1 SGDLS and CDR2 YYNGEE.

This clone was counted a single time. V and J are TRBV4-2 and TRBJ1-2; a possible D gene is TRBD1 (6 bases). CDR1 and CDR2 (germline): LGHNA, YNFKEQ. This CDR3 has 16 residues. V was trimmed by 0 bases and J by 7 bases, leaving 18 bases between them. The CDR3 sequence is CASSQDPGGGVGGYTF. The CDR3 DNA is TGTGCCAGCAGCCAAGACCCCGGGGGGGGCGTCGGTGGCTACACCTTC.

This chain links TRBV5-5 with TRBJ2-7; D possibly uses TRBD1 or TRBD2 (7 bases each). Trimming left V 2 bases short and J 7 bases short, with 16 bases between. CDR3 length equals 14 residues. Germline V CDR1 and CDR2: SGHKS, YYEKEE (reference sequence). The CDR3, as DNA: TGTGCCAGCAGCTTCCCAGGGGGGGGAAGGGAGCAGTACTTC. It yields the protein CASSFPGGGREQYF.

V is TRBV6-1 and J is TRBJ2-7, with D possibly matching TRBD1 (6 bases). Germline loops: CDR1 MNHNS, CDR2 SASEGT. V was clipped by 2 bases and J by 0 bases, with 11 bases between them. The CDR3 loop spans 15 amino acids. CDR3 DNA: TGTGCCAGCAGTGAATGGACAGCGAGCTCCTACGAGCAGTACTTC. Amino acid sequence: CASSEWTASSYEQYF.

The count of this clone is one. The chain links TRBV28 to TRBJ2-1; TRBD2 aligns across 12 bases. The length of the CDR3 is 15 residues. Per the germline V gene, CDR1 is MDHEN and CDR2 is SYDVKM. V gave up 5 bases and J gave up 9 bases; unmatched junction bases: 8. The CDR3 nucleotides are TGTGCCAGCAGTATCCTAGCGGGAGGGACGGGTGAGCAGTTCTTC. This translates into CASSILAGGTGEQFF.

The chain employs TRBV2 and TRBJ2-2; 10 bases line up with TRBD2. The CDR3 runs 16 residues. After removal of 4 bases from V and 6 bases from J, the junction contained 8 bases not matched to a gene. Germline CDR1 SNHLY, CDR2 FYNNEI. This chain's CDR3 is CASSGPTSGMAGELFF. The CDR3 bases are TGTGCCAGCAGTGGCCCAACTAGCGGGATGGCCGGGGAGCTGTTTTTT.

The rearrangement links TRBV7-9 to TRBJ1-1; D is perhaps TRBD1 (5 bases). Trimming stripped 6 bases from V and 6 bases from J, with 11 bases between. This CDR3 has 12 residues. Germline CDR1 is SEHNR and CDR2 is FQNEAQ (reference sequence). CDR3 region: CASRGLRSEAFF. CDR3 nucleotides: TGTGCCAGCAGGGGGCTTAGGTCTGAAGCTTTCTTT. Drawing the rest from reference TRBV7-9 and TRBJ1-1, the complete variable domain is DTGVSQNPRHKITKRGQNVTFRCDPISEHNRLYWYRQTLGQGPEFLTYFQNEAQLEKSRLLSDRFSAERPKGSFSTLEIQRTEQGDSAMYLCASRGLRSEAFFGQGTRLTVV.